These 28 T cell receptor beta chains share one sample of origin, sequenced in a study of CD8 T cells in ankylosing spondylitis. TCRdb reprocessed the 5' RACE reads via MiXCR and lists one record per CDR3 protein. This table holds about 250,000 distinct CDR3 sequences, roughly 8.2% found once. Sequencing was done on a sample of blood, either unsorted or a sorted T cell fraction (not recorded which). The receptors stem from a female donor with ankylosing spondylitis or in good health (not recorded which).

This clonotype was seen many times. The chain joins TRBV30 to TRBJ1-6; D unclear. Looked up from germline, CDR1 is GTSNPN and CDR2 is SVGIG (reference sequence). Trimming shortened V by 0 bases and J by 2 bases, and 5 bases separated the two germline ends. The CDR3 extends over 14 amino acids. The DNA of the CDR3 is TGTGCCTGGAGTGTTTACACCTATAATTCACCCCTCCACTTT. It encodes CAWSVYTYNSPLHF.

This clonotype was detected ten times or more. The gene calls are TRBV5-1 and TRBJ2-7; D perhaps matches TRBD2 (6 bases). This CDR3 region has 13 residues. The V and J ends lost 5 bases and 2 bases respectively, with 11 bases between them. Germline values: CDR1 SGHRS, CDR2 YFSETQ. DNA for the CDR3: TGCGCCAGCAGGGCTAGCGTTACCTACGAGCAGTACTTC. Translating it yields CASRASVTYEQYF.

This clonotype has just a few counts. J is TRBJ1-3 and V is TRBV7-8; D perhaps matches TRBD1 (6 bases). CDR3 length: 15 amino acids. The germline V and J ends were trimmed by 4 bases and 1 base, with 11 bases remaining between them. Germline loops: CDR1 SGHVS, CDR2 FQNEAQ. The CDR3 sequence: CASSYQGSSGNTIYF. As DNA, the CDR3 is TGTGCCAGCAGCTATCAGGGGTCTTCTGGAAACACCATATATTTT.

This clonotype was counted at least ten times. This chain connects TRBV12-3 or TRBV12-4 to TRBJ1-1; D not certain. The CDR3 contains 13 residues. Deletions cut 7 bases from V and 1 base from J, with 10 bases between. CDR3 in DNA: TGTGCCAGCACCCGAATGGGGAACACTGAAGCTTTCTTT. Amino acid sequence: CASTRMGNTEAFF.

This clonotype was observed at least ten times. The chain couples TRBV29-1 to TRBJ2-1, with a possible D match to TRBD2 (6 bases). The CDR3 has 11 amino acids. V lost 7 bases to trimming and J lost 4 bases, with 8 bases between them. Germline assignment: CDR1 SQVTM and CDR2 ANQGSEA. Written as DNA, the CDR3 is TGCAGCGGTCGGGGGTACAATGAGCAGTTCTTC. Amino acids: CSGRGYNEQFF.

This clonotype was picked up many times. The rearrangement joins TRBV6-1 to TRBJ2-3, with 12 bases fitting TRBD2. The V segment lost 6 bases and the J segment 0 bases; nucleotides outside the gene matches: 4. The CDR3 runs 16 residues. The germline gives CDR1 MNHNS, CDR2 SASEGT. CDR3 in amino acids: CASSHGTSGSTDTQYF. In DNA form, the CDR3 reads TGTGCCAGCAGCCATGGGACTAGCGGGAGCACAGATACGCAGTATTTT.

This clonotype was detected a few times. V and J are TRBV12-3 or TRBV12-4 and TRBJ1-5; D ambiguous. The CDR3 contains 16 residues. Trimming took 1 base from V and 2 from J, leaving 12 bases between them. The CDR3: CASSLGARRGNQPQHF. The CDR3 coding sequence is TGTGCCAGCAGTTTAGGGGCCAGAAGGGGCAATCAGCCCCAGCATTTT.

Notes on this clonotype: A much more abundant neighbour one base away suggests this may be a read error. The rearrangement uses TRBV7-9 and TRBJ1-5; D remains ambiguous. Germline CDR1 is SEHNR and CDR2 is FQNEAQ (reference sequence). The CDR3 totals 13 residues. The CDR3 nucleotides read TGTACCAGCAGCGCAGACATTAATCAGCCCCAGCATTTT. It yields the protein CTSSADINQPQHF.

Many counts were recorded for this clonotype. The CDR3 spells CASSEPTGRGTQYF. The CDR3 DNA sequence: TGCGCCAGCAGCGAGCCAACAGGGCGGGGAACGCAGTATTTT. The genes are TRBV5-1 and TRBJ2-3; D may correspond to TRBD1 or TRBD2 (6 bases each). The CDR3 extends over 14 amino acids. Germline V gives CDR1 SGHRS, CDR2 YFSETQ. Trimming shortened V by 4 bases and J by 9 bases, and 18 bases separated the two germline ends.

This clonotype occurred many times. V and J are TRBV29-1 and TRBJ1-3, with D perhaps TRBD1 (5 bases). This CDR3 spans 13 amino acids. The ends were cut back, 4 bases at V and 1 base at J, with 8 bases in the middle. The germline V gene encodes CDR1 SQVTM and CDR2 ANQGSEA. CDR3 in amino acids: CSVAGKSGNTIYF. The CDR3 region has the DNA TGCAGCGTTGCAGGGAAGTCTGGAAACACCATATATTTT.

This clonotype was seen many times. The chain carries TRBV5-1 and TRBJ2-7; D unresolved. In germline, CDR1 is SGHRS, CDR2 YFSETQ. CDR3 size: 17 residues. Trimming stripped 0 bases from V and 1 base from J, with 17 bases between. The CDR3 DNA reads TGCGCCAGCAGCTTGGCGAGGCGGAGCGAGAATTCCTACGAGCAGTACTTC. This translates into CASSLARRSENSYEQYF.

This clonotype has a count of ten or more. This chain links TRBV12-3 or TRBV12-4 with TRBJ2-7; D is unresolved. The V gene lost 3 bases and the J gene lost 1 base, with 10 bases spanning the gap. This CDR3 region has 14 residues. The CDR3 coding sequence is TGTGCCAGCAGTTTGGAGTTACGGTCCTACGAGCAGTACTTC. This sequence encodes CASSLELRSYEQYF.

The chain carries TRBV15 and TRBJ2-2, with a weak D call TRBD1 (6 bases). Germline CDR1 LNHNV, CDR2 YYDKDF (reference sequence). The V end was cut by 1 base, the J end by 6 bases, with 9 bases between. The CDR3 extends over 14 amino acids. CDR3 DNA sequence: TGTGCCACCAGCAGAGGGACAGCACCCGGGGAGCTGTTTTTT. Translated: CATSRGTAPGELFF.

This clonotype was observed many times. The CDR3 spells CASSLGYGGPGEQFF. CDR3 DNA: TGTGCCAGCAGCTTAGGGTATGGAGGGCCGGGTGAGCAGTTCTTC. The chain is built from TRBV7-3 and TRBJ2-1; a possible D gene is TRBD2 (6 bases). V lost 2 bases and J lost 9, with 17 bases in between. The length of the CDR3 is 15 residues. The germline gives CDR1 SGHTA, CDR2 FQGTGA. The variable domain in full, completed from reference TRBV7-3 and TRBJ2-1, reads GAGVSQTPSNKVTEKGKYVELRCDPISGHTALYWYRQSLGQGPEFLIYFQGTGAADDSGLPNDRFFAVRPEGSVSTLKIQRTERGDSAVYLCASSLGYGGPGEQFFGPGTRLTVL.

This clonotype was recorded at least ten times. The chain uses TRBV24-1 and TRBJ2-1; 9 bases are a match to TRBD2. The CDR3 totals 15 residues. The V gene's germline CDR1 is KGHDR and CDR2 SFDVKD. J was trimmed by 3 bases and V by 6 bases; bases with no gene match: 5. The chain's CDR3 is CATSSGRSSYNEQFF. The CDR3 bases are TGTGCCACCAGTAGCGGGAGGTCAAGCTACAATGAGCAGTTCTTC.

This clonotype has a count of ten or more. Written as DNA, the CDR3 is TGTGCCACTGGGGGGGACACCTCCTACGAGCAGTACTTC. Translated, it gives CATGGDTSYEQYF. The gene calls are TRBV10-3 and TRBJ2-7; TRBD2 might be the D (7 bases). There are 13 residues in the CDR3. CDR1 is ENHRY and CDR2 is SYGVKD in the germline V gene. V was shortened by 10 bases and J by 0 bases, with 13 bases between the two germline ends.

This chain connects TRBV7-6 to TRBJ2-7; 8 bases line up with TRBD2. V gave up 3 bases and J gave up 7 bases; unmatched junction bases: 11. Per germline, CDR1 SGHVS and CDR2 FNYEAQ. This CDR3 has 15 amino acids. CDR3 sequence: CASSLERGGLGEQYF. The DNA for the CDR3 is TGTGCCAGCAGCTTGGAACGGGGGGGGCTCGGAGAGCAGTACTTC.

This clonotype was seen more than once but under ten times. A much more abundant neighbour one base away suggests this may be a read error. CDR3 sequence (DNA): TGCAGCTTTTTAGGTTGGGTAGATACGCAGTATTTT. Translating gives CSFLGWVDTQYF. V and J are TRBV29-1 and TRBJ2-3, with D unresolved. This CDR3 has 12 amino acids. The V end lost 8 bases, the J end lost 5 bases, and 14 bases lay between the germline ends. Per germline, CDR1 SQVTM and CDR2 ANQGSEA.

A few counts support this clonotype. This chain uses TRBV7-8 with TRBJ1-4, with D tentatively TRBD1 (6 bases). Germline CDR1 is SGHVS and CDR2 is FQNEAQ. Deletions cut 0 bases from V and 5 bases from J, with 16 bases between. The CDR3 has 17 residues. The DNA of the CDR3 is TGTGCCAGCAGCTTAGCCTTCTCAGGGGTCTTCAATGAAAAACTGTTTTTT. Protein product: CASSLAFSGVFNEKLFF.

This clonotype was observed at least ten times. This chain links TRBV20-1 with TRBJ2-5; D is possibly TRBD2 (6 bases). The CDR3 covers 14 residues. Per the germline V gene, CDR1 is DFQATT and CDR2 is SNEGSKA (reference sequence). The V gene lost 3 bases and the J gene lost 5 bases, with 16 bases spanning the gap. CDR3 residues: CSASRGNNGETQYF. As DNA, the CDR3 is TGCAGTGCTAGTCGGGGGAATAATGGGGAGACCCAGTACTTC.

The chain combines TRBV13 with TRBJ2-7, with 11 bases lining up with TRBD2. Germline values: CDR1 PRHDT, CDR2 FYEKMQ (reference sequence). The V segment lost 5 bases and the J segment 2 bases; nucleotides outside the gene matches: 14. This CDR3 is 18 amino acids long. The CDR3 DNA sequence: TGTGCCAGCAGCCGTGGACTAGCGGGCCACGAGGAGGCCTACGAGCAGTACTTC. Residues: CASSRGLAGHEEAYEQYF. Filled out from reference TRBV13 and TRBJ2-7, the complete variable domain reads AAGVIQSPRHLIKEKRETATLKCYPIPRHDTVYWYQQGPGQDPQFLISFYEKMQSDKGSIPDRFSAQQFSDYHSELNMSSLELGDSALYFCASSRGLAGHEEAYEQYFGPGTRLTVT.

This clonotype was found many times. V usage is TRBV15 and J usage is TRBJ2-1, with D unresolved. The CDR3 sequence is 15 residues long. Germline lookup yields CDR1 LNHNV and CDR2 YYDKDF (reference sequence). The V and J ends lost 1 base and 2 bases respectively, with 9 bases between them. CDR3 in DNA: TGTGCCACCAGCAGAGTAGGATCCCCCTACAATGAGCAGTTCTTC. Its protein product is CATSRVGSPYNEQFF.

This clonotype was recorded at least ten times. The chain uses TRBV14 and TRBJ2-3; D gene unclear. The V end lost 0 bases, the J end lost 0 bases, and 7 bases lay between the germline ends. The germline gives CDR1 SGHDN, CDR2 FVKESK. The CDR3 totals 15 residues. CDR3 in amino acids: CASSQDVWSTDTQYF. DNA for the CDR3: TGTGCCAGCAGCCAAGATGTCTGGAGCACAGATACGCAGTATTTT.

Many counts were recorded for this clonotype. The chain carries TRBV28 and TRBJ2-7, with TRBD2 identical over 10 bases. This CDR3 is built from 15 residues. Germline CDR1 reads MDHEN; CDR2 reads SYDVKM. Trimming cost V 5 bases and J 7 bases; bases outside gene matches: 11. The CDR3 DNA reads as TGTGCCAGCAGTCCCCTTCTAGCGGGAGCGGAAGAGCAGTACTTC. Its translation is CASSPLLAGAEEQYF. The entire variable domain, with the rest obtained from reference TRBV28 and TRBJ2-7, is as follows: DVKVTQSSRYLVKRTGEKVFLECVQDMDHENMFWYRQDPGLGLRLIYFSYDVKMKEKGDIPEGYSVSREKKERFSLILESASTNQTSMYLCASSPLLAGAEEQYFGPGTRLTVT.

This clonotype was detected many times. CDR3 sequence (DNA): TGTGCCAGCAGCTATGGGACAGCGAATACGCAGTATTTT. Translated, it gives CASSYGTANTQYF. The chain uses TRBV7-6 and TRBJ2-3, with TRBD1 matching 7 bases. Germline V gene sequence: CDR1 SGHVS, CDR2 FNYEAQ. The V gene end was trimmed by 4 bases and the J gene end by 7 bases; junction bases not matched to a gene: 5. The length of the CDR3 is 13 residues.

This clonotype has at least ten counts. The J gene is TRBJ2-3, the V gene TRBV11-3, with 9 bases that match TRBD2. The germline gives CDR1 SGHNT, CDR2 YENEEA. The junction had 6 bases not matched to a gene; V was cut back by 5 bases and J by 3 bases. There are 15 residues in the CDR3. In nucleotides, the CDR3 is TGTGCCAGCAGCCGCGGGGGGGGGTTGACAGATACGCAGTATTTT. Protein: CASSRGGGLTDTQYF.

This clonotype was counted ten times or more. One end of the junction is discordant with germline, which a read error may explain. The rearrangement uses TRBV7-2 and TRBJ2-1; D gene ambiguous. Germline V gene data show CDR1 as SGHTA and CDR2 as FQGNSA. The length of the CDR3 is 13 residues. CDR3 nucleotide sequence: TGCGCCAGCAGCTTGGTTGGCTACAATGAGCAGTTCTTC. This gives the protein CASSLVGYNEQFF.

This clonotype was seen ten or more times. For the CDR3, the DNA is TGTGCCAGCTCACCCTCAAGTGGTGAGCAGTTCTTC. It encodes CASSPSSGEQFF. The chain recombines TRBV18 with TRBJ2-1; D gene uncertain. V was clipped by 3 bases and J by 9 bases, with 9 bases between them. Germline loops: CDR1 KGHSH, CDR2 LQKENI. CDR3 length equals 12 residues.